The next 30 T cell receptor beta chains were all read from a single sample in a study of cytomegalovirus exposure and HLA in healthy donors. PCR primers comprised 60 Vbeta and 13 Jbeta primers. Using immunoSEQ multiplex PCR, the repertoire was profiled, and TCRdb retains in-frame clones only, with some absent. This table has approximately 87,000 clones, about 86% appearing once. Sequences were obtained from PBMCs. These receptors were collected from a woman in her seventies in good health and CMV-seropositive.

The chain combines TRBV5-1 with TRBJ2-2, with D possibly TRBD2 on 5 matching bases. The CDR3 is 16 residues long. V lost 0 bases to trimming and J lost 2 bases, with 11 bases between them. The V gene's germline CDR1 is SGHRS and CDR2 YFSETQ. The CDR3 region is CASSLEASPNTGELFF. DNA of the CDR3: TGCGCCAGCAGCTTGGAAGCTAGCCCAAACACCGGGGAGCTGTTTTTT.

This chain joins TRBV5-6 and TRBJ2-3, with a weak D call TRBD2 (6 bases). Germline V gene sequence: CDR1 SGHDT, CDR2 YYEEEE. Trimming took off 1 base at V and 7 bases at J, with 10 bases between the two ends. This CDR3 is 13 amino acids long. CDR3 region: CASSLYREYTQYF. The DNA for the CDR3 is TGTGCCAGCAGCTTGTACCGGGAGTATACGCAGTATTTT.

V is TRBV6-5 and J is TRBJ1-3, with 7 bases aligning to TRBD1. The CDR3 is 14 amino acids. Germline assignment: CDR1 MNHEY and CDR2 SVGAGI. V was clipped by 9 bases and J by 0 bases; unmatched bases: 5. CDR3 protein: CASRQGTSGNTIYF. In nucleotides, the CDR3 is TGTGCCAGTCGACAGGGAACCTCTGGAAACACCATATATTTT.

The chain links TRBV11-3 to TRBJ2-4; a weak D match, TRBD1 (6 bases). CDR1 is SGHNT and CDR2 is YENEEA in the germline V gene. Between the trimmed V and J ends, which lost 4 bases and 0 bases, there was a span of 10 bases. The CDR3 is made up of 15 amino acids. The CDR3 DNA reads as TGTGCCAGCAGCTCCCAGGGGATAGCCAAAAACATTCAGTACTTC. Translated: CASSSQGIAKNIQYF.

The genes are TRBV7-8 and TRBJ2-7; 7 nucleotides agree with TRBD2. The V and J ends lost 5 bases and 5 bases, in that order; junction bases with no gene match: 12. The CDR3 is 15 residues long. Germline CDR1 reads SGHVS; CDR2 reads FQNEAQ. The CDR3 loop is CASSPMRREGNEQYF. CDR3 DNA: TGTGCCAGCAGCCCTATGAGGAGGGAGGGCAACGAGCAGTACTTC.

This chain joins TRBV2 and TRBJ2-7; 7 bases fit TRBD1. This CDR3 is built from 13 residues. The V and J ends lost 5 bases and 4 bases, in that order; junction bases with no gene match: 5. Germline V lookup: CDR1 SNHLY, CDR2 FYNNEI. The CDR3 DNA follows: TGTGCCAGCAGTCCCGGGACAGAATACGAGCAGTACTTC. Amino acid sequence: CASSPGTEYEQYF.

V usage is TRBV18 and J usage is TRBJ2-5; 8 nucleotides agree with TRBD1. Germline CDR1 and CDR2: KGHSH and LQKENI. The ends lost 8 bases at V and 5 bases at J; junction bases unmatched: 13. The CDR3 length is 15 residues. The CDR3 spells CASTGGQGAKETQYF. CDR3 sequence (DNA): TGTGCCAGCACTGGGGGTCAGGGGGCGAAGGAGACCCAGTACTTC.

The V call is TRBV10-3, the J call TRBJ2-7; 7 bases fit TRBD1. The CDR3 length is 15 residues. The germline CDR1 and CDR2 sequences are ENHRY and SYGVKD. The ends lost 4 bases at V and 2 bases at J; junction bases unmatched: 8. The CDR3 here is CAISGPGGEAYEQYF. DNA for the CDR3: TGTGCCATCAGTGGGCCAGGGGGTGAAGCCTACGAGCAGTACTTC.

This sequence joins TRBV18 and TRBJ2-5, with 7 bases identical to TRBD1. This CDR3 spans 18 amino acids. The J segment lost 2 bases and the V segment lost 2 bases, leaving 14 bases of the junction unmatched. Germline V gene sequence: CDR1 KGHSH, CDR2 LQKENI. CDR3 sequence: CASSPVRAAGGWQETQYF. The CDR3 region has the DNA TGTGCCAGCTCACCAGTACGTGCGGCAGGGGGTTGGCAAGAGACCCAGTACTTC.

The chain carries TRBV5-4 and TRBJ2-1; 7 bases map to TRBD1. Trimming at V came to 0 bases and at J to 5 bases, leaving 5 bases not matched to a gene. The CDR3 has 15 amino acids. In germline, CDR1 is SGHNT, CDR2 YYREEE (reference sequence). The CDR3 DNA reads as TGTGCCAGCAGCTTGGGGGACAGATTAAACAATGAGCAGTTCTTC. It yields the protein CASSLGDRLNNEQFF.

This chain connects TRBV27 to TRBJ2-3, with TRBD2 identical over 8 bases. This CDR3 has 16 amino acids. V lost 6 bases to trimming and J lost 5 bases; unmatched junction nucleotides: 13. CDR1 and CDR2 (germline): MNHEY, SMNVEV (reference sequence). The CDR3 reads CASRITSGQAKDTQYF. CDR3 DNA: TGTGCCAGCAGGATTACTAGCGGCCAAGCCAAAGATACGCAGTATTTT.

This clone was found a few times. The gene calls are TRBV2 and TRBJ1-2, with D uncertain. Germline V lookup: CDR1 SNHLY, CDR2 FYNNEI. V gave up 8 bases and J gave up 5 bases, with 15 bases separating them. The CDR3 contains 13 residues. The CDR3 protein is CASGRTFLYGYTF. CDR3 in DNA: TGTGCCAGCGGAAGGACTTTCCTATATGGCTACACCTTC.

The J gene is TRBJ2-7, the V gene TRBV19; no clear D gene. V lost 5 bases, J lost 5 bases, and 13 bases lay in between. This CDR3 is built from 13 residues. The germline gives CDR1 LNHDA, CDR2 SQIVND (reference sequence). In DNA form, the CDR3 reads TGTGCCAGTAGTGAGGTTCCATTGAACGAGCAGTACTTC. It yields the protein CASSEVPLNEQYF.

On this clone: Germline and junction disagree at one end, which may indicate a read error. The chain joins TRBV7-9 to TRBJ2-3; perhaps TRBD1 as D (5 bases). From germline, CDR1 is SEHNR and CDR2 FQNEAQ (reference sequence). The CDR3 is 16 residues long. The CDR3 is CSSSLNTGTTADTQYF. The CDR3 DNA sequence: TGTTCCAGCAGCTTAAATACTGGTACGACAGCCGATACGCAGTATTTT.

The rearrangement uses TRBV5-6 and TRBJ1-2, with TRBD1 matching 8 bases. The length of the CDR3 is 11 residues. Losses at the gene ends were 9 bases for V and 8 bases for J; bases not matched to a gene: 6. Germline V CDR1 and CDR2: SGHDT, YYEEEE. CDR3 DNA: TGTGCCACCAGGGGGCGGGGAGGCTACACCTTC. This codes for CATRGRGGYTF. Using reference TRBV5-6 and TRBJ1-2 for the parts outside the CDR3, the full variable domain is DAGVTQSPTHLIKTRGQQVTLRCSPKSGHDTVSWYQQALGQGPQFIFQYYEEEERQRGNFPDRFSGHQFPNYSSELNVNALLLGDSALYLCATRGRGGYTFGSGTRLTVV.

CDR3 in DNA: TGTGCCAGCAGCGTAGTTATAGGGAGCTCCTACGAGCAGTACTTC. Amino acid sequence: CASSVVIGSSYEQYF. The V gene is TRBV9, the J gene TRBJ2-7, with TRBD2 as a possible D gene (5 bases). Germline CDR1 reads SGDLS; CDR2 reads YYNGEE. The V end lost 0 bases, the J end lost 0 bases, and 10 bases lay between the germline ends. CDR3 length: 15 residues.

The CDR3 sequence is CASSAGTEGNTIYF. CDR3 DNA sequence: TGTGCCAGCAGCGCCGGGACAGAAGGAAACACCATATATTTT. The chain joins TRBV9 to TRBJ1-3, with 7 nucleotides matching TRBD1. This CDR3 is 14 amino acids long. V lost 3 bases, J lost 4 bases, and 4 bases stayed unmatched. In germline, CDR1 is SGDLS, CDR2 YYNGEE.

This clone was seen once. This rearrangement joins TRBV5-5 to TRBJ2-2; D is undetermined. Trimming removed 2 bases from V and 1 base from J, with 6 bases in between. The germline gives CDR1 SGHKS, CDR2 YYEKEE (reference sequence). This CDR3 comprises 14 residues. In nucleotides, the CDR3 is TGTGCCAGCAGCTTTGGCCAGAACACCGGGGAGCTGTTTTTT. It specifies CASSFGQNTGELFF.

V is TRBV30 and J is TRBJ1-2, with 11 bases identical to TRBD1. With V trimmed by 0 bases and J by 5 bases, 5 bases remained unmatched. Germline loops: CDR1 GTSNPN, CDR2 SVGIG (reference sequence). CDR3 length: 15 residues. The CDR3 nucleotides are TGTGCCTGGAGTGTAAAGGGACAGGGGGATTATGGCTACACCTTC. This sequence encodes CAWSVKGQGDYGYTF.

The chain is built from TRBV7-2 and TRBJ1-2, with D uncertain. The V end was cut by 4 bases, the J end by 7 bases, with 13 bases between. The germline gives CDR1 SGHTA, CDR2 FQGNSA. The CDR3 spans 13 residues. CDR3 bases: TGTGCCAGCAGCTCCCGAGCGGGCTTTGGCTACACCTTC. Encoded protein: CASSSRAGFGYTF.

This chain joins TRBV6-5 and TRBJ2-5, with 11 bases that match TRBD2. The J call could be wrong; TRBJ2-7 is a better fit for the DNA end. Germline loops: CDR1 MNHEY, CDR2 SVGAGI. This CDR3 has 13 residues. CDR3 loop: CASRTSGGYEQYF. CDR3 coding DNA: TGTGCCAGCAGAACTAGCGGGGGATACGAGCAGTACTTC.

The V call is TRBV27, the J call TRBJ1-5; D may be TRBD1 (5 bases). The CDR3 consists of 15 residues. The germline CDR1 and CDR2 sequences are MNHEY and SMNVEV (reference sequence). Trimming shortened V by 3 bases and J by 3 bases, and 12 bases separated the two germline ends. This chain's CDR3 is CASSLGGIYNQPQHF. DNA of the CDR3: TGTGCCAGCAGTTTGGGGGGAATTTACAATCAGCCCCAGCATTTT.

This clone occurred once. The rearrangement uses TRBV2 and TRBJ1-1, with D tentatively TRBD1 (5 bases). CDR3 size: 13 residues. The germline V gene encodes CDR1 SNHLY and CDR2 FYNNEI. Deletions cut 6 bases from V and 4 bases from J, with 12 bases between. CDR3: CASRRGQGTEAFF. The CDR3 nucleotides read TGTGCCAGCAGGCGAGGACAAGGCACTGAAGCTTTCTTT.

The V call is TRBV4-1, the J call TRBJ2-2; 11 bases map to TRBD2. Germline V gene data show CDR1 as MGHRA and CDR2 as YSYEKL. CDR3 size: 19 residues. The V segment lost 3 bases and the J segment 1 base; nucleotides outside the gene matches: 10. CDR3 nucleotide sequence: TGCGCCAGCAGCCAGAAAGGAGTCCTAGCGGGAGGGAACACCGGGGAGCTGTTTTTT. Encoded protein: CASSQKGVLAGGNTGELFF.

This chain joins TRBV7-9 and TRBJ2-1; 9 nucleotides match TRBD2. Germline V CDR1 and CDR2: SEHNR, FQNEAQ (reference sequence). The ends lost 4 bases at V and 1 base at J; junction bases unmatched: 11. This CDR3 region has 18 residues. Written as DNA, the CDR3 is TGTGCCAGCAGCTCGGGGACTAGCCCGCGCTGGTCCTACAATGAGCAGTTCTTC. Amino acids: CASSSGTSPRWSYNEQFF.

The V gene is TRBV10-3, the J gene TRBJ2-3; possible D gene TRBD1, 5 bases. Trimming took 0 bases from V and 1 from J, leaving 11 bases between them. The germline gives CDR1 ENHRY, CDR2 SYGVKD. The CDR3 loop spans 16 amino acids. The CDR3 DNA follows: TGTGCCATCAGTGAGTCCCAGGGTTTAGGCACAGATACGCAGTATTTT. Translation: CAISESQGLGTDTQYF.

The chain recombines TRBV28 with TRBJ1-2, with D hard to call. Per germline, CDR1 MDHEN and CDR2 SYDVKM. The length of the CDR3 is 13 residues. V was cut by 2 bases and J by 4 bases, with 8 bases left in between. Here the CDR3 DNA reads TGTGCCAGCAGTTTAAATCGTATCTATGGCTACACCTTC. Protein: CASSLNRIYGYTF.

This chain connects TRBV9 to TRBJ2-3; perhaps TRBD1 as D (6 bases). Germline assignment: CDR1 SGDLS and CDR2 YYNGEE. The CDR3 has 16 amino acids. Deletions cut 0 bases from V and 3 bases from J, with 14 bases between. This CDR3 is CASSVDGGRATDTQYF. The CDR3 DNA sequence: TGTGCCAGCAGCGTAGATGGGGGCAGGGCGACAGATACGCAGTATTTT.

The chain couples TRBV5-6 to TRBJ2-5; tentatively, D is TRBD2 (6 bases). CDR1 and CDR2 (germline): SGHDT, YYEEEE. The CDR3 loop spans 14 amino acids. Deletions cut 1 base from V and 1 base from J, with 8 bases between. The CDR3 DNA is TGTGCCAGCAGCTTGTTAGCGGTCCAAGAGACCCAGTACTTC. Its translation is CASSLLAVQETQYF.

For this clone: One end of the junction fails to match germline, which may point to a read error. The V gene is TRBV7-7, the J gene TRBJ2-2; 8 bases match TRBD1. CDR1 and CDR2 from the germline V gene are SSHAT and FNYEAQ (reference sequence). The CDR3 is made up of 16 amino acids. The CDR3, as DNA: TGTGCTAGCAGCCATGGGACAGGCCCCGACACCGGGGAGCTGTTTTTT. Its protein product is CASSHGTGPDTGELFF.